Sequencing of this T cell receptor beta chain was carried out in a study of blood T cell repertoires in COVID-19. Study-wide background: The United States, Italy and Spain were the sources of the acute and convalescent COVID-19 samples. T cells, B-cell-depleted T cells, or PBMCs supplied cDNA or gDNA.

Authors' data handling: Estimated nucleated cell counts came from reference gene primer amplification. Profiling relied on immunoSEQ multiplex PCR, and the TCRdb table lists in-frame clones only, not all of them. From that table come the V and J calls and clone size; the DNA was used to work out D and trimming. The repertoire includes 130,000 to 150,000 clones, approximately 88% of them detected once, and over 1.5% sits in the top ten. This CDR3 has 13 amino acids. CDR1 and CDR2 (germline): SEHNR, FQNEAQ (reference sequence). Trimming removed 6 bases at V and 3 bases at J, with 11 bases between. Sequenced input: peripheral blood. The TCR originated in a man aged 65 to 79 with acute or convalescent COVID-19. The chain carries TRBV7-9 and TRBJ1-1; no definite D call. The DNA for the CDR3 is TGTGCCAGCAGTTCCGACGGGGACACTGAAGCTTTCTTT. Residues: CASSSDGDTEAFF.